The 20 T cell receptor beta chains given below trace back to one sample, sequenced in a study of response to subunit inactivated influenza vaccine. TCRdb used MiXCR to reprocess the RT-PCR reads, holding one entry per CDR3 protein. The table lists around 580,000 distinct CDR3 sequences, approximately 10% of them singletons. The sequencing here drew on PBMCs from blood, taken on the day of vaccination. These TCRs come from a man between 50 and 59 years old who received an inactivated influenza vaccine.

The chain couples TRBV4-2 to TRBJ2-1; 10 positions agree with TRBD2. In germline, CDR1 is LGHNA, CDR2 YNFKEQ. The ends lost 1 base at V and 8 bases at J; junction bases unmatched: 11. This CDR3 has 17 residues. CDR3 region: CASSQGGLAGAGDEQFF. The CDR3 nucleotides are TGTGCCAGCAGCCAAGGGGGGCTAGCGGGGGCTGGCGATGAGCAGTTCTTC.

This clonotype turned up a few times. A junction boundary mismatches the germline segment, possibly from a read error. The rearrangement uses TRBV11-2 and TRBJ2-5; a possible D gene is TRBD1 (5 bases). The germline gives CDR1 SGHAT, CDR2 FQNNGV. The CDR3 has 14 residues. CDR3 nucleotides: TGTGCCAGCAGTTTAGCCCCAGGGCAGGAGACCCAGTACTTC. Translated, it gives CASSLAPGQETQYF.

Only a few counts were recorded for this clonotype. The chain uses TRBV10-2 and TRBJ2-3; 15 nucleotides align to TRBD2. CDR3 size: 17 residues. Germline loops: CDR1 WSHSY, CDR2 SAAADI. Trimming took 7 bases from V and 1 from J; bases not matched to a gene: 6. The CDR3 DNA reads TGCGCCAGCAATGGACTAGCGGGGGGGGACGGCACAGATACGCAGTATTTT. Residues: CASNGLAGGDGTDTQYF.

CDR3 nucleotides: TGTGCCAGCAGTTCACGCGGGGGTACCACAGATACGCAGTATTTT. Its translation is CASSSRGGTTDTQYF. The rearrangement joins TRBV12-3 or TRBV12-4 to TRBJ2-3; 7 nucleotides align to TRBD2. The V gene end was trimmed by 4 bases and the J gene end by 2 bases; junction bases not matched to a gene: 6. The CDR3 spans 15 residues.

This clonotype was recorded many times. The chain joins TRBV12-3 or TRBV12-4 to TRBJ2-1, with D possibly TRBD2 on 5 matching bases. Trimming removed 3 bases from V and 5 bases from J, with 14 bases in between. The CDR3 is made up of 15 amino acids. CDR3: CASSLRETPNNEQFF. The CDR3 nucleotides read TGTGCCAGCAGTTTGAGGGAGACACCGAACAATGAGCAGTTCTTC.

This clonotype showed up just a few times. The V call is TRBV20-1, the J call TRBJ2-1; D not certain. The CDR3 has 11 residues. CDR1 is DFQATT and CDR2 is SNEGSKA in the germline V gene (reference sequence). Trimming took off 3 bases at V and 8 bases at J, with 8 bases between the two ends. CDR3 residues: CSARDGDEQFF. CDR3 nucleotides: TGCAGTGCTAGGGATGGTGATGAGCAGTTCTTC.

In this sample, this clonotype turned up many times. The J gene is TRBJ2-3, the V gene TRBV7-9, with TRBD2 identical over 9 bases. Germline CDR1 and CDR2: SEHNR and FQNEAQ (reference sequence). The CDR3 loop spans 15 amino acids. V shed 5 bases and J 0 bases; nucleotides not matched to a gene: 3. The CDR3 DNA is TGTGCCAGCAGCCAAACTAGCGGGAGCACAGATACGCAGTATTTT. Amino acid sequence: CASSQTSGSTDTQYF.

This clonotype was detected ten times or more. This chain joins TRBV20-1 and TRBJ2-1, with D perhaps assigned TRBD1 or TRBD2 (5 bases each). The V end was cut by 0 bases, the J end by 8 bases, with 23 bases between. CDR3 size: 17 residues. From germline, CDR1 is DFQATT and CDR2 SNEGSKA (reference sequence). In DNA, the CDR3 is TGCAGTGCTAGAGATCGCAGGTCGGGACGCCCGGTCCATGAGCAGTTCTTC. It yields the protein CSARDRRSGRPVHEQFF.

This clonotype was observed a handful of times. This chain connects TRBV6-2 or TRBV6-3 to TRBJ2-1; 9 bases line up with TRBD2. Germline V gene data show CDR1 as MNHEY and CDR2 as SVGEGT. After removal of 4 bases from V and 7 bases from J, the junction contained 8 bases not matched to a gene. CDR3 size: 15 residues. The CDR3 sequence is CASSSPFSGRNEQFF. The CDR3 nucleotides read TGTGCCAGCAGTTCCCCCTTTAGCGGGAGAAATGAGCAGTTCTTC.

This clonotype was recorded a few times. The chain employs TRBV7-8 and TRBJ2-7, with a weak D call TRBD2 (6 bases). Germline V gene data show CDR1 as SGHVS and CDR2 as FQNEAQ. The CDR3 runs 18 residues. Trimming cost V 1 base and J 7 bases, with 26 bases left between them. This CDR3 reads CASSLVSFPLRGRGEQYF. The DNA for the CDR3 is TGTGCCAGCAGCTTAGTTTCCTTTCCCCTTAGAGGTCGGGGGGAGCAGTACTTC.

This chain connects TRBV24-1 to TRBJ2-7; 10 bases agree with TRBD2. With 9 bases clipped from V and 6 bases from J, the junction kept 7 bases outside the gene matches. The CDR3 runs 13 residues. Germline V gives CDR1 KGHDR, CDR2 SFDVKD. The CDR3 region is CATAQTSGTEQYF. CDR3 nucleotide sequence: TGTGCCACCGCTCAAACTAGCGGGACCGAGCAGTACTTC.

This clonotype has only a few counts. This chain joins TRBV20-1 and TRBJ1-4, with 7 bases aligning to TRBD1. Germline CDR1 DFQATT, CDR2 SNEGSKA (reference sequence). This CDR3 has 16 residues. V lost 5 bases, J lost 0 bases, and 9 bases stayed unmatched. The CDR3 DNA sequence: TGCAGTGCTTCCGAGACAGGGTTCGCAACTAATGAAAAACTGTTTTTT. Its protein is CSASETGFATNEKLFF.

The rearrangement uses TRBV9 and TRBJ2-7; a weak D match, TRBD2 (5 bases). V was pared by 2 bases and J by 5 bases, with 14 bases between. CDR3 size: 14 residues. From germline, CDR1 is SGDLS and CDR2 YYNGEE. CDR3 sequence reads: CASSVGPPGDEQYF. The CDR3 region has the DNA TGTGCCAGCAGCGTGGGCCCACCCGGGGACGAGCAGTACTTC.

This clonotype was found a few times. The rearrangement joins TRBV20-1 to TRBJ2-2; D is possibly TRBD2 (6 bases). In germline, CDR1 is DFQATT, CDR2 SNEGSKA (reference sequence). The CDR3 contains 15 residues. The V end lost 4 bases, the J end lost 2 bases, and 14 bases lay between the germline ends. The CDR3 loop is CSATPPEGNTGELFF. The DNA of the CDR3 is TGCAGTGCTACCCCACCGGAGGGTAACACCGGGGAGCTGTTTTTT.

The chain combines TRBV6-1 with TRBJ2-3; either TRBD1 or TRBD2 may supply D (5 bases each). The germline V gene encodes CDR1 MNHNS and CDR2 SASEGT. The length of the CDR3 is 15 residues. V was trimmed by 5 bases and J by 1 base, leaving 13 bases between them. This CDR3 is CASSQPGRGTDTQYF. CDR3 in DNA: TGTGCCAGCAGTCAACCGGGACGGGGCACAGATACGCAGTATTTT.

This clonotype was seen only a few times. The gene calls are TRBV5-1 and TRBJ2-7; TRBD1 matches 7 bases. From germline, CDR1 is SGHRS and CDR2 YFSETQ. CDR3 length: 14 residues. Trimming took 0 bases from V and 3 from J; bases not matched to a gene: 3. CDR3 protein: CASSLGDSNYEQYF. The CDR3 region has the DNA TGCGCCAGCAGCTTGGGGGACAGCAACTACGAGCAGTACTTC.

This clonotype has a handful of counts. The genes are TRBV29-1 and TRBJ2-7; a weak D match, TRBD1 (6 bases). There are 13 residues in the CDR3. V was pared by 6 bases and J by 5 bases, with 17 bases between. Germline CDR1 reads SQVTM; CDR2 reads ANQGSEA. CDR3 protein: CSVQGSSFNEQYF. For the CDR3, the DNA is TGCAGCGTACAGGGATCTAGCTTCAACGAGCAGTACTTC.

This clonotype was seen a few times. The V gene is TRBV10-3, the J gene TRBJ2-3; D is possibly TRBD1 or TRBD2 (5 bases each). Germline-derived CDR1 and CDR2 are ENHRY and SYGVKD. V was cut by 6 bases and J by 0 bases, with 13 bases left in between. The CDR3 consists of 15 residues. CDR3: CAIRGEGLSTDTQYF. The CDR3 bases are TGTGCCATCAGGGGCGAGGGGCTCAGCACAGATACGCAGTATTTT.

This clonotype was counted only a few times. The V and J genes are TRBV7-2 and TRBJ2-7, with D uncertain. The CDR3 covers 13 residues. Trimming shortened V by 5 bases and J by 3 bases, and 11 bases separated the two germline ends. Germline CDR1 is SGHTA and CDR2 is FQGNSA. DNA of the CDR3: TGTGCCAGCAGCGCGACGGTCCTCTACGAGCAGTACTTC. Protein sequence: CASSATVLYEQYF.

This clonotype was observed a few times. The chain carries TRBV20-1 and TRBJ2-1, with D perhaps assigned TRBD1 or TRBD2 (5 bases each). The CDR3 consists of 18 residues. Germline CDR1 reads DFQATT; CDR2 reads SNEGSKA (reference sequence). V gave up 3 bases and J gave up 0 bases, with 21 bases separating them. The CDR3 here is CSASAGARLFFSYNEQFF. CDR3 nucleotides: TGCAGTGCTAGCGCCGGGGCCAGATTGTTCTTCTCCTACAATGAGCAGTTCTTC.